Listed below are T cell receptor beta chains from one sample, sequenced in a study of molecular identifiers for immune sequencing clone quantification. Using its own MiXCR run on the PCR reads, TCRdb lists one record per CDR3 protein. The data contain 460,000 or so distinct CDR3 sequences, about 22% of them singletons. Input material: naive CD8+ T cells from blood, with Jurkat cell RNA spiked in. The source of these receptors is a human donor in good health. Some libraries in this study had Jurkat cell RNA spiked in. CDR3s include the opening cysteine and the closing phenylalanine or tryptophan. The order of the fields is V gene, clone size, D gene, J gene, CDR3 protein, CDR3 DNA. A D gene is named only where the DNA matches it firmly. Clone size is shown for a subset of rows, as once, few, many or a class of expanded clone.

>TRBV20-1|-|-|TRBJ1-3
CSASPRGATGNTIYF
TGCAGTGCTAGCCCCAGGGGCGCGACTGGAAACACCATATATTTT
>TRBV4-3|-|-|TRBJ2-7
CASSQGLQAVYEQYF
TGCGCCAGCAGCCAAGGATTACAGGCCGTTTACGAGCAGTACTTC
>TRBV7-8|many|-|TRBJ2-7
CASSARPQIYEQYF
TGTGCCAGCAGCGCAAGACCTCAGATCTACGAGCAGTACTTC
>TRBV5-4|many|-|TRBJ1-2
CASSLDLYRTNYGYTF
TGTGCCAGCAGCTTGGACCTCTACAGGACTAACTATGGCTACACCTTC
>TRBV18|many|-|TRBJ2-5
CASSGDSGLSQETQYF
TGTGCCAGCTCGGGGGACAGCGGGCTGTCACAAGAGACCCAGTACTTC
>TRBV30|few|TRBD1|TRBJ2-1
CAYVTGPYGEQFF
TGTGCCTATGTGACAGGGCCCTATGGTGAGCAGTTCTTC
>TRBV21-1|many|-|TRBJ2-7
CASRKRGRPEQYF
TGTGCCAGCAGGAAAAGGGGAAGGCCCGAGCAGTACTTC
>TRBV4-1|few|TRBD1|TRBJ2-3
CASSQDLQGRGPTDTQYF
TGCGCCAGCAGCCAAGATCTTCAGGGCAGGGGGCCCACAGATACGCAGTATTTT
>TRBV29-1|many|TRBD1|TRBJ2-7
CSVTDRDEQYF
TGCAGCGTGACGGACAGGGACGAGCAGTACTTC
>TRBV7-3|-|-|TRBJ2-7
CASSSGTQYEQYF
TGTGCCAGCAGCAGCGGGACACAGTACGAGCAGTACTTC
>TRBV12-3/TRBV12-4|-|-|TRBJ2-7
CAISAQGVQGTYEQYF
TGTGCCATCAGTGCTCAGGGTGTGCAGGGGACCTACGAGCAGTACTTC
>TRBV9|few|TRBD2|TRBJ2-2
CASSSSGGPGYTGELFF
TGTGCCAGCAGCTCTAGCGGGGGGCCTGGCTACACCGGGGAGCTGTTTTTT
>TRBV18|few|-|TRBJ2-5
CASSLYSSLADQETQYF
TGTGCCAGCTCGCTTTACTCCAGCTTGGCAGACCAAGAGACCCAGTACTTC
>TRBV2|few|-|TRBJ1-1
CARRKSVEENTEAFF
TGTGCCAGAAGGAAGTCCGTAGAGGAGAACACTGAAGCTTTCTTT
>TRBV20-1|-|-|TRBJ2-2
CSGRAVNTGELFF
TGCAGTGGGAGGGCTGTAAACACCGGGGAGCTGTTTTTT
>TRBV7-3|-|TRBD2|TRBJ2-3
CASSLVGFSGRLFTDTQYF
TGTGCCAGCAGCTTAGTTGGTTTTAGCGGGAGATTGTTCACAGATACGCAGTATTTT
>TRBV30|many|TRBD2|TRBJ2-5
CAWSALAGSRETQYF
TGTGCCTGGAGTGCCTTAGCGGGAAGTCGGGAGACCCAGTACTTC
>TRBV27|few|-|TRBJ2-5
CASSTTGIETQYF
TGTGCCAGCAGCACGACAGGAATAGAGACCCAGTACTTC
>TRBV14|-|-|TRBJ2-7
CASSHTRDGYEQYF
TGTGCCAGCAGCCATACCAGGGACGGCTACGAGCAGTACTTC
>TRBV20-1|many|TRBD2|TRBJ2-3
CSALPQRLAIADTQYF
TGCAGTGCTCTACCCCAGAGACTAGCGATTGCAGATACGCAGTATTTT
>TRBV19|few|-|TRBJ2-2
CASWGSNTGELFF
TGTGCCAGTTGGGGCAGCAACACCGGGGAGCTGTTTTTT
>TRBV29-1|-|TRBD1|TRBJ2-2
CSVYLTGGLAGELFF
TGCAGCGTTTATTTGACAGGGGGTCTTGCCGGGGAGCTGTTTTTT
>TRBV19|few|-|TRBJ1-1
CASSIGQYTEAFF
TGTGCCAGTAGTATTGGGCAGTACACTGAAGCTTTCTTT
>TRBV30|once|-|TRBJ1-5
CAWGHGLGLPQHF
TGTGCCTGGGGACACGGTCTAGGGCTGCCCCAGCATTTT
>TRBV7-9|once|TRBD2|TRBJ2-5
CASSRKGGLAGAETQYF
TGTGCCAGCAGTCGTAAAGGAGGACTAGCGGGGGCAGAGACCCAGTACTTC
>TRBV7-6|many|-|TRBJ2-3
CASSFSGRSTDTQYF
TGTGCCAGCAGCTTTAGCGGCCGGAGCACAGATACGCAGTATTTT
>TRBV19|few|TRBD1|TRBJ2-7
CASSPGTGSPYEQYF
TGTGCCAGTAGTCCCGGGACAGGCTCCCCCTACGAGCAGTACTTC
>TRBV28|-|TRBD1|TRBJ1-6
CASSFSGQANSPLHF
TGTGCCAGCAGTTTTTCGGGACAGGCTAATTCACCCCTCCACTTT
>TRBV3-2|-|-|TRBJ1-4
CASSQYGGSNEKLFF
TGTGCCAGCAGCCAATACGGGGGGAGTAATGAAAAACTGTTTTTT
>TRBV7-9|-|-|TRBJ1-3
CASSPKGGAGSGNTIYF
TGTGCCAGCAGCCCTAAGGGGGGGGCAGGCTCTGGAAACACCATATATTTT
>TRBV7-8|-|-|TRBJ1-1
CASSSMGGSEAFF
TGTGCCAGCAGCTCAATGGGAGGGAGTGAAGCTTTCTTT
>TRBV27|once|TRBD2|TRBJ2-3
CASSFGTRGGTDTQYF
TGTGCCAGCAGTTTTGGGACGCGGGGGGGCACAGATACGCAGTATTTT
>TRBV6-6|-|-|TRBJ2-3
CASSYSLLGTDTQYF
TGTGCCAGCAGTTACTCTCTACTGGGCACAGATACGCAGTATTTT
>TRBV6-2/TRBV6-3|few|TRBD1|TRBJ2-7
CATQGQVTYEQYF
TGTGCCACCCAAGGACAGGTTACCTACGAGCAGTACTTC
>TRBV7-2|few|TRBD1|TRBJ1-5
CATRPGQGDYQPQHF
TGTGCCACCCGGCCGGGACAGGGGGATTATCAGCCCCAGCATTTT
>TRBV6-2/TRBV6-3|few|-|TRBJ1-1
CASSWAGRSEAFF
TGTGCCAGCAGTTGGGCAGGGAGATCTGAAGCTTTCTTT
>TRBV7-3|few|-|TRBJ2-3
CASSAGVGGTDTQYF
TGTGCCAGCAGCGCAGGGGTAGGTGGGACAGATACGCAGTATTTT
>TRBV5-8|-|-|TRBJ2-7
CASSFPLTAYEQYF
TGTGCCAGCAGCTTCCCATTGACTGCCTACGAGCAGTACTTC
>TRBV24-1|few|-|TRBJ1-6
CATSDGRLNSPLHF
TGTGCCACCAGTGACGGACGGCTAAATTCACCCCTCCACTTT
>TRBV30|few|-|TRBJ1-2
CAWSLQGYGYTF
TGTGCCTGGAGTTTACAGGGCTATGGCTACACCTTC
>TRBV20-1|many|TRBD2|TRBJ2-7
CSASPLAGDSYEQYF
TGCAGTGCTAGTCCTCTAGCGGGGGACTCCTACGAGCAGTACTTC